This T cell receptor (beta chain) is from a study of blood T cell repertoires in COVID-19. Trimming at V came to 6 bases and at J to 2 bases, leaving 7 bases not matched to a gene. Germline assignment: CDR1 MNHEY and CDR2 SVGAGI. This CDR3 spans 14 amino acids. The repertoire was sequenced with immunoSEQ multiplex PCR; TCRdb's copy has only in-frame clones and lacks some. The data contain 150,000 to 200,000 clones, around 80% of them singletons. This clone was recorded once. The sequencing sample was made of peripheral blood. The chain couples TRBV6-5 to TRBJ2-7, with 7 bases fitting TRBD2. The clonotype was recovered from a man aged 70 or older with active or convalescent COVID-19. Here the CDR3 reads CASRRGTEAYEQYF. CDR3 DNA sequence: TGTGCCAGCAGGCGGGGGACGGAAGCCTACGAGCAGTACTTC.